What follows is one TCR beta chain and its context. This sample was included in a study of graft-versus-host responses after intestinal transplantation. The CDR3 has 16 amino acids. V gave up 9 bases and J gave up 4 bases; unmatched junction bases: 17. Assay used: immunoSEQ multiplex PCR; TCRdb lists only in-frame clones, some missing. This table holds more than 350 clones, 45% to 50% found once. This receptor was obtained from a human patient who was an organ donor for intestinal transplantation. The source was alloreactive CD4+ T cells from a mixed lymphocyte reaction culture, collected before transplantation. Subset of the sample: CFSE-low proliferating T cells sorted from roughly 6-day pre-transplant mixed lymphocyte reaction (GvH or HvG direction). V is TRBV5-3 and J is TRBJ2-5; TRBD2 matches at 8 bases. TRBV5-3 is an ORF, with its function uncertain. CDR3 DNA sequence: TGTGCCAAAACACTCCCGGGGGGGCTTGGAGGAGAGACCCAGTACTTC. It encodes CAKTLPGGLGGETQYF.